Detailed here is one T cell receptor beta chain. No antigen is known for it. After removal of 4 bases from V and 3 bases from J, the junction contained 7 bases not matched to a gene. Germline V gives CDR1 SEHNR, CDR2 FQNEAQ (reference sequence). There are 15 residues in the CDR3. The data were taken from a study of T cells in Graves' hyperthyroidism and ophthalmopathy. Study results and caveats: In blood, most of the thyroid clonotypes expanded above 0.001 were also present.

Each diagnosis was grounded in clinical symptoms, serum thyroxine and TRAb, thyroid ultrasound, and orbital computed tomography. TCR beta CDR3 regions were amplified from RNA transcripts. Using the HTBI primer set, a first-round RT-PCR was run on the TCR CDR3. A single record per CDR3 protein comes from TCRdb applying MiXCR to the multiplex PCR reads. The sample includes 480,000 or so distinct CDR3 sequences, 46% of them seen just once. What was sequenced was peripheral blood or thyroid tissue (not recorded which). This chain connects TRBV7-9 to TRBJ2-7, with 9 bases matching TRBD1. The clonotype originates from an adult woman with Graves' disease, either hyperthyroidism or ophthalmopathy (not recorded which). CDR3 nucleotide sequence: TGTGCCAGCAGCTCACCCAGACAGGGGGGCTACGAGCAGTACTTC. It specifies CASSSPRQGGYEQYF.